This TCR beta chain was obtained from a study of T cell responses to AZD1222 COVID-19 vaccine. Study information: Second-dose timings of about 4 or about 12 weeks were pooled.

Deletions cut 6 bases from V and 0 bases from J, with 5 bases between. The CDR3 has 13 residues. This table comes from immunoSEQ multiplex PCR, and its TCRdb copy is limited to in-frame clones, with some not included. Here the sample spans 150,000 or so clones, around nine tenths being singletons. The sample in question was peripheral blood, obtained on day 0 of AZD1222 vaccination. The origin of this receptor is an adult in good health. The J gene is TRBJ1-4, the V gene TRBV12-3 or TRBV12-4; D is uncertain. The CDR3 sequence is CASRRATNEKLFF. CDR3 nucleotides: TGTGCCAGCAGGAGGGCAACTAATGAAAAACTGTTTTTT.